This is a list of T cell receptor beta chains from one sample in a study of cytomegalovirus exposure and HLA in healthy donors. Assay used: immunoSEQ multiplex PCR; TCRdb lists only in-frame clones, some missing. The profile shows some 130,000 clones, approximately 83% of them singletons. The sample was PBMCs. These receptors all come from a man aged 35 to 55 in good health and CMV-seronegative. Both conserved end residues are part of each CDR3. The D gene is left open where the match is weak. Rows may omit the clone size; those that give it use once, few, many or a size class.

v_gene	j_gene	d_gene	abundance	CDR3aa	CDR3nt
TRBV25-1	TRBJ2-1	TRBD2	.	CASSEFKGTSGMDNEQFF	TGTGCCAGCAGTGAATTTAAGGGGACTAGCGGGATGGACAATGAGCAGTTCTTC
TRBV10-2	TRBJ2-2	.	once	CASSESGQGHTTGELFF	TGCGCCAGCAGTGAGTCGGGGCAGGGGCATACCACCGGGGAGCTGTTTTTT
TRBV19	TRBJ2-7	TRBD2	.	CASSSSSGPHYEQYF	TGTGCCAGTAGTTCCTCTAGCGGACCCCACTACGAGCAGTACTTC
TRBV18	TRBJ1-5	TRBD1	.	CASSPTGNYSNQPQHF	TGTGCCAGCTCACCGACAGGGAACTATAGCAATCAGCCCCAGCATTTT
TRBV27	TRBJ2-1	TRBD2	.	CASSLGRPGLAGYNEQFF	TGTGCCAGCAGTTTGGGCCGCCCGGGACTAGCGGGATACAATGAGCAGTTCTTC
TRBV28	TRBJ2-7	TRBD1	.	CASSPADRDSYEQYF	TGTGCCAGCAGTCCGGCGGACAGGGACTCCTACGAGCAGTACTTC
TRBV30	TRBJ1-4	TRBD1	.	CAWMNPGQGREKLFF	TGTGCCTGGATGAACCCGGGACAGGGGAGGGAAAAACTGTTTTTT
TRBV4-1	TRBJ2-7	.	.	CASSQVSNPSSYEQYF	TGCGCCAGCAGCCAAGTTTCAAACCCGAGCTCCTACGAGCAGTACTTC
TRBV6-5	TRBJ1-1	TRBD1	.	CASSYPKTGGRTEAFF	TGTGCCAGCAGTTACCCTAAGACAGGGGGCCGGACTGAAGCTTTCTTT
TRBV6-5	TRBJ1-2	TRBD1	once	CASSQTGYYGYTF	TGTGCCAGCAGTCAGACAGGGTACTATGGCTACACCTTC
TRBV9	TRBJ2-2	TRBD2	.	CASSVGTSGVLTGELFF	TGTGCCAGCAGCGTGGGGACTAGCGGGGTCCTCACCGGGGAGCTGTTTTTT
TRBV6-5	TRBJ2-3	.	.	CASSYSRSLGTDTQYF	TGTGCCAGCAGTTACTCGAGGTCGCTCGGCACAGATACGCAGTATTTT
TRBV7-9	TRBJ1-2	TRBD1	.	CASSLGTGVSNYGYTF	TGTGCCAGCAGCTTAGGGACAGGGGTTTCTAACTATGGCTACACCTTC
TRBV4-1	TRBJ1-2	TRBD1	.	CASSHPDRDGYTF	TGCGCCAGCAGCCACCCCGACAGGGATGGCTACACCTTC
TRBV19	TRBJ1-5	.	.	CASSPRHISNQPQHF	TGTGCCAGTAGTCCCCGACACATTAGCAATCAGCCCCAGCATTTT
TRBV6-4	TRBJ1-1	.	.	CASKGRDTEAFF	TGTGCCAGCAAGGGCAGGGACACTGAAGCTTTCTTT
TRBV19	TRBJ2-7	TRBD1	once	CANNSRGPGPYEQYF	TGTGCCAATAACAGCAGGGGGCCGGGGCCCTACGAGCAGTACTTC
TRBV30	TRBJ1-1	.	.	CAWIAKAFF	TGTGCCTGGATCGCGAAAGCTTTCTTT
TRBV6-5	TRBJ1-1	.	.	CASSPLGGMNTEAFF	TGTGCCAGCAGTCCCCTGGGGGGGATGAACACTGAAGCTTTCTTT
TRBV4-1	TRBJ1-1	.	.	CASIKEGWNTEAFF	TGCGCCAGCATCAAGGAGGGGTGGAACACTGAAGCTTTCTTT
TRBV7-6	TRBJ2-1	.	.	CASSARLEGNEQFF	TGTGCCAGCAGCGCAAGACTAGAAGGCAATGAGCAGTTCTTC
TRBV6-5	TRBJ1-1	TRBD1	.	CASASTGQGNTEAFF	TGTGCCAGCGCAAGCACGGGACAGGGGAACACTGAAGCTTTCTTT
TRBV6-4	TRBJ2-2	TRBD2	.	CASRALAGAGELFF	TGTGCCAGCAGGGCCCTCGCGGGGGCCGGGGAGCTGTTTTTT
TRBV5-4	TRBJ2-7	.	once	CASSSQTERYEQYF	TGTGCCAGCAGCTCACAGACAGAACGGTACGAGCAGTACTTC
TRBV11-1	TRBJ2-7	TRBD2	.	CASSPSGAAYEQYF	TGTGCCAGCAGCCCTAGCGGCGCAGCCTACGAGCAGTACTTC
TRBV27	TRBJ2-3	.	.	CASSLADTDTQYF	TGTGCCAGCAGTTTGGCGGACACAGATACGCAGTATTTT
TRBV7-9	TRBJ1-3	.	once	CASSLDPHSGNTIYF	TGTGCCAGCAGCTTAGATCCACACTCTGGAAACACCATATATTTT
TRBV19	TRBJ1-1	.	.	CATTTDLRSSAFF	TGTGCCACGACAACCGATCTTCGAAGCTCGGCTTTCTTT
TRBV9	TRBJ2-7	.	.	CASSGGLLFSDEQYF	TGTGCCAGCAGCGGAGGACTACTATTCAGTGACGAGCAGTACTTC
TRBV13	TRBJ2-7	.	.	CASSHQSSYEQYF	TGTGCCAGCAGCCATCAATCCTCCTACGAGCAGTACTTC
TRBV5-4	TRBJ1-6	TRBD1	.	CASSKEPGTGEYSPLHF	TGTGCCAGCAGCAAGGAACCTGGGACAGGGGAATATTCACCCCTCCACTTT
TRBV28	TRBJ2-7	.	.	CASSLTGVHEQYF	TGTGCCAGCAGTTTGACAGGAGTCCACGAGCAGTACTTC
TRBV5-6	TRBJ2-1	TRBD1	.	CASSLWGQSGYNEQFF	TGTGCCAGCAGCTTGTGGGGACAGTCGGGGTACAATGAGCAGTTCTTC
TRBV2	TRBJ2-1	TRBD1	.	CASSRGQGGNEQFF	TGTGCCAGCAGTCGCGGACAGGGCGGCAATGAGCAGTTCTTC
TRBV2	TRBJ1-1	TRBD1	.	CASSSGQGNTEAFF	TGTGCCAGCAGTTCCGGACAGGGTAACACTGAAGCTTTCTTT
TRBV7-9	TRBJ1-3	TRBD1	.	CASSQGQRNTIYF	TGTGCCAGCAGCCAGGGACAGCGGAACACCATATATTTT
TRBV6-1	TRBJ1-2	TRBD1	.	CASSDLTGGGGYTF	TGTGCCAGCAGTGACTTGACAGGGGGTGGTGGCTACACCTTC
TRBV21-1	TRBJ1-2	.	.	CASSKAARGYTF	TGTGCCAGCAGCAAAGCTGCCCGGGGCTACACCTTC
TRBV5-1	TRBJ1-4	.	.	CASSLDQGNEKLFF	TGCGCCAGCAGCTTGGATCAGGGTAATGAAAAACTGTTTTTT
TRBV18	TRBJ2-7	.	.	CASSATGSTPSQYF	TGTGCCAGCTCAGCGACAGGATCCACCCCATCCCAGTACTTC
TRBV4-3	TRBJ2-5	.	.	CASSQDLGAGWETQYF	TGCGCCAGCAGCCAAGATCTAGGGGCAGGGTGGGAGACCCAGTACTTC
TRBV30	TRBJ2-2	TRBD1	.	CAWNLQGAAGELFF	TGTGCCTGGAACCTGCAGGGGGCCGCCGGGGAGCTGTTTTTT
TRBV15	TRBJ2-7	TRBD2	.	CATSRDPGGGDYEQYF	TGTGCCACCAGCAGAGATCCCGGCGGGGGGGACTACGAGCAGTACTTC
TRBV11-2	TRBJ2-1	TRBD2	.	CASSPGLAGSPNEQFF	TGTGCCAGCAGCCCCGGACTAGCGGGAAGCCCCAATGAGCAGTTCTTC
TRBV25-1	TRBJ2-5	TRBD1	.	CASSGAGTGGQETQYF	TGTGCCAGCAGCGGAGCCGGGACAGGGGGGCAAGAGACCCAGTACTTC
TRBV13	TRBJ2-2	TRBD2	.	CASSSSTSGGVNTGELFF	TGTGCCAGCAGCTCCTCGACTAGCGGGGGGGTAAACACCGGGGAGCTGTTTTTT
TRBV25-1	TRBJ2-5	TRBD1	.	CASSEFGTGFETQYF	TGTGCCAGCAGTGAATTCGGGACAGGGTTCGAGACCCAGTACTTC
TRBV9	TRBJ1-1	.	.	CASSPRAGPQGTEAFF	TGTGCCAGCAGCCCCCGAGCGGGCCCGCAAGGCACTGAAGCTTTCTTT
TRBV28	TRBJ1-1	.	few	CASRPRQREAFF	TGTGCCAGCAGACCCCGACAGCGAGAAGCTTTCTTT
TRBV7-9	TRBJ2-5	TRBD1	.	CASSTRQGETQYF	TGTGCCAGCAGCACGCGACAGGGTGAGACCCAGTACTTC
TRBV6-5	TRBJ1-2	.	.	CASSYTMGGYGYTF	TGTGCCAGCAGTTATACTATGGGAGGGTATGGCTACACCTTC
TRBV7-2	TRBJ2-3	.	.	CASSSGADTQYF	TGTGCCAGCAGCTCAGGGGCAGATACGCAGTATTTT
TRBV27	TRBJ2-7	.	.	CASSSTGSSYEQYF	TGTGCCAGCAGTTCGACTGGTAGCTCCTACGAGCAGTACTTC
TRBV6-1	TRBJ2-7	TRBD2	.	CASRRTSGQYEQYF	TGTGCCAGCAGAAGGACTAGCGGGCAATACGAGCAGTACTTC
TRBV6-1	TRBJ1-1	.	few	CASSLQSNTEAFF	TGTGCCAGCAGTTTACAGTCGAACACTGAAGCTTTCTTT